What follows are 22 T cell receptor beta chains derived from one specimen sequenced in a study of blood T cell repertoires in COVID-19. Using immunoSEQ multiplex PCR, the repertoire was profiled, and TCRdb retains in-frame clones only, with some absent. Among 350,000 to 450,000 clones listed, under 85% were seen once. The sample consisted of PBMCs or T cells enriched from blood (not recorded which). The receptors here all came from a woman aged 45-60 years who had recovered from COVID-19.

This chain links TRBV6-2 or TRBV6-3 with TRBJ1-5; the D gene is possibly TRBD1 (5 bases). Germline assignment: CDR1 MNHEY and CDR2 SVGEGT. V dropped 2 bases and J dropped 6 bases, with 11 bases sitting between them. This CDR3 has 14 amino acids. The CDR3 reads CASSYLQVGQPQHF. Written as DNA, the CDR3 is TGTGCCAGCAGTTACCTACAGGTTGGTCAGCCCCAGCATTTT.

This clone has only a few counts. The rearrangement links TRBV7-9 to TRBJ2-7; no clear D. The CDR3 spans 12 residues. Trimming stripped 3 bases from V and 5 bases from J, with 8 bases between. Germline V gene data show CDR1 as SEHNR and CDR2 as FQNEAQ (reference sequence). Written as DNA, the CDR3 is TGTGCCAGCAGCTTCCTCACGGACGAGCAGTACTTC. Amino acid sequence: CASSFLTDEQYF.

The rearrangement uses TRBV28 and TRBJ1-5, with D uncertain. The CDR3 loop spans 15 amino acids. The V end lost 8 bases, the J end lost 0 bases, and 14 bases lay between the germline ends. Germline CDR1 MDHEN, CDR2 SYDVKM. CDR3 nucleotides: TGTGCCAGCGGTACGTCGGGATATAGCAATCAGCCCCAGCATTTT. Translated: CASGTSGYSNQPQHF.

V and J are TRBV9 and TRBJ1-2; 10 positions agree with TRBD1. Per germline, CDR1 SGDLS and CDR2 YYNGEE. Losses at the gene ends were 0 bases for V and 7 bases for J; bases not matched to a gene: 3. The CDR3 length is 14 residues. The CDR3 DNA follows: TGTGCCAGCAGCGTAGATAGGACAGGGGGTGGCTACACCTTC. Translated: CASSVDRTGGGYTF.

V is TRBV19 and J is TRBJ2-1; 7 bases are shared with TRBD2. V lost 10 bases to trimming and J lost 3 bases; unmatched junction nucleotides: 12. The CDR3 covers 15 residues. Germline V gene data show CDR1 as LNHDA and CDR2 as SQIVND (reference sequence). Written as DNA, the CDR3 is TGTGCCACCGCCGCGATCGGGGGGAACTACAATGAGCAGTTCTTC. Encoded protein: CATAAIGGNYNEQFF. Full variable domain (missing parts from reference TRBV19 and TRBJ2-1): DGGITQSPKYLFRKEGQNVTLSCEQNLNHDAMYWYRQDPGQGLRLIYYSQIVNDFQKGDIAEGYSVSREKKESFPLTVTSAQKNPTAFYLCATAAIGGNYNEQFFGPGTRLTVL.

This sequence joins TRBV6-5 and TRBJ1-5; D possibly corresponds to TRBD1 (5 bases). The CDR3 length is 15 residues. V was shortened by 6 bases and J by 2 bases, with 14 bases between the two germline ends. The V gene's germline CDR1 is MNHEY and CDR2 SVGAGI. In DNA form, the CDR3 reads TGTGCCAGCAGCAAGGGGACTGGAGGCAATCAGCCCCAGCATTTT. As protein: CASSKGTGGNQPQHF.

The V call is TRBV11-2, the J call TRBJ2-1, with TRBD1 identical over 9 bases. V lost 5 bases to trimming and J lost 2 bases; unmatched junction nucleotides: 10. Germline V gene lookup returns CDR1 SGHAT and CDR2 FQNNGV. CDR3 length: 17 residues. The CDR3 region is CASSPGPGQGPYNEQFF. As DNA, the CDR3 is TGTGCCAGCAGCCCCGGCCCGGGACAGGGCCCCTACAATGAGCAGTTCTTC. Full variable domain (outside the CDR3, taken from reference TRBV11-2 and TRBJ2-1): EAGVAQSPRYKIIEKRQSVAFWCNPISGHATLYWYQQILGQGPKLLIQFQNNGVVDDSQLPKDRFSAERLKGVDSTLKIQPAKLEDSAVYLCASSPGPGQGPYNEQFFGPGTRLTVL.

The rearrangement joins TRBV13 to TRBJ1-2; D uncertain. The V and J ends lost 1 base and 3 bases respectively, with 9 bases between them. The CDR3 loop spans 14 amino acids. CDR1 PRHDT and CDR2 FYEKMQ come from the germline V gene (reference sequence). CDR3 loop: CASSLVREDYGYTF. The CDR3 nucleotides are TGTGCCAGCAGCTTAGTCCGGGAGGACTATGGCTACACCTTC.

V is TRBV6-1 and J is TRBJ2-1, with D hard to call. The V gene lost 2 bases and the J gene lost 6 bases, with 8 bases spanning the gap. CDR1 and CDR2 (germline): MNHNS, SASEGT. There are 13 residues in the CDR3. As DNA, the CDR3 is TGTGCCAGCAGTGAATTCAGGATCAATGAGCAGTTCTTC. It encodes CASSEFRINEQFF.

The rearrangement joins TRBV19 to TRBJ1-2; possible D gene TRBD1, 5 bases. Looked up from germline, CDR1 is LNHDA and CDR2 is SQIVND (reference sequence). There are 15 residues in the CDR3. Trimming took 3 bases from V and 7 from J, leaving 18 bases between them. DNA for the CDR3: TGTGCCAGTAGTATTGGGGCAGACCGAGGATTTGGCTACACCTTC. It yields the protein CASSIGADRGFGYTF.

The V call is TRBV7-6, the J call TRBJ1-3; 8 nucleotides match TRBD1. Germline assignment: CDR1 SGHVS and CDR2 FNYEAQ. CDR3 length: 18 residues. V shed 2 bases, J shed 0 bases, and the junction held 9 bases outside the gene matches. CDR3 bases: TGTGCCAGCAGCTTATCCGGGACAGGCTCACTCTCTGGAAACACCATATATTTT. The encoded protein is CASSLSGTGSLSGNTIYF.

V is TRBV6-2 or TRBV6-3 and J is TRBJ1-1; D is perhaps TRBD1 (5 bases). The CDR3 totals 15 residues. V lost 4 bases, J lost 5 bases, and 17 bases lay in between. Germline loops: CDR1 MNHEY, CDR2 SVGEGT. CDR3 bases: TGTGCCAGCAGTTGGGGTGAGACAGTAAAGACTGAAGCTTTCTTT. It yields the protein CASSWGETVKTEAFF.

CDR3 DNA: TGTGCCAGCAGCGTAGGAGGTCTCTCCTACGAGCAGTACTTC. Translation: CASSVGGLSYEQYF. This sequence joins TRBV9 and TRBJ2-7, with D uncertain. V lost 0 bases, J lost 0 bases, and 7 bases lay in between. Germline V CDR1 and CDR2: SGDLS, YYNGEE. The CDR3 spans 14 residues. Looking up the rest from reference TRBV9 and TRBJ2-7 gives the full variable domain: DSGVTQTPKHLITATGQRVTLRCSPRSGDLSVYWYQQSLDQGLQFLIQYYNGEERAKGNILERFSAQQFPDLHSELNLSSLELGDSALYFCASSVGGLSYEQYFGPGTRLTVT.

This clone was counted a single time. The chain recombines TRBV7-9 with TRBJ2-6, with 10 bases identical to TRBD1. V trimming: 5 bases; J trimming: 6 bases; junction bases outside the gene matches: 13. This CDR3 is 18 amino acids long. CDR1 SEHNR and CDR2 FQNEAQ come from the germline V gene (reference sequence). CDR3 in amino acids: CASSRGQGLILEANVLTF. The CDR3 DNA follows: TGTGCCAGCAGCCGGGGACAGGGGCTTATCCTAGAGGCCAACGTCCTGACTTTC. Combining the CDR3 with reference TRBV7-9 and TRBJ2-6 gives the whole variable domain DTGVSQNPRHKITKRGQNVTFRCDPISEHNRLYWYRQTLGQGPEFLTYFQNEAQLEKSRLLSDRFSAERPKGSFSTLEIQRTEQGDSAMYLCASSRGQGLILEANVLTFGAGSRLTVL.

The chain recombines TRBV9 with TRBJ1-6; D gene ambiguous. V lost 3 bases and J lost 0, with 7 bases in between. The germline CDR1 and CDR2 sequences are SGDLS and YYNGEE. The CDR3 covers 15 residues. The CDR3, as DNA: TGTGCCAGCAGCGGCGGGAGCTCCTATAATTCACCCCTCCACTTT. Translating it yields CASSGGSSYNSPLHF.

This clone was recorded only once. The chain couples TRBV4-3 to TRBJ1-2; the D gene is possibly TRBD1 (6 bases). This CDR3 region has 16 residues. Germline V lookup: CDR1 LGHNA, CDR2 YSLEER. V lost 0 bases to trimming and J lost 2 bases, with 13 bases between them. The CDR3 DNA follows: TGCGCCAGCAGCCAAGAGATCGGGGACACCAACTATGGCTACACCTTC. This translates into CASSQEIGDTNYGYTF.

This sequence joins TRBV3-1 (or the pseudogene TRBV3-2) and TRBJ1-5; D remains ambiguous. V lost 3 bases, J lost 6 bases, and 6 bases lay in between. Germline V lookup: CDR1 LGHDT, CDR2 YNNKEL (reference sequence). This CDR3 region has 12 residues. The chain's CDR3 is CASSHEGQPQHF. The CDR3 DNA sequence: TGTGCCAGCAGCCACGAGGGTCAGCCCCAGCATTTT.

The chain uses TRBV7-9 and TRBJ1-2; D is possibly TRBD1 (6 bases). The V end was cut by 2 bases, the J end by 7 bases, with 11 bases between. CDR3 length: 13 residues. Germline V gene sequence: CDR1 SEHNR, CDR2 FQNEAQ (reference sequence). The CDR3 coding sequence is TGTGCCAGCAGCTTAAACAGGGAGGGTGGCTACACCTTC. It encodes CASSLNREGGYTF.

CDR3: CASSLVYLAGTEAFF. CDR3 DNA sequence: TGTGCCAGCAGTTTAGTTTACCTCGCGGGGACTGAAGCTTTCTTT. This rearrangement joins TRBV27 to TRBJ1-1; D is unclear. CDR3 length: 15 amino acids. In germline, CDR1 is MNHEY, CDR2 SMNVEV (reference sequence). V lost 2 bases and J 5 bases, leaving 15 bases between the germline ends.

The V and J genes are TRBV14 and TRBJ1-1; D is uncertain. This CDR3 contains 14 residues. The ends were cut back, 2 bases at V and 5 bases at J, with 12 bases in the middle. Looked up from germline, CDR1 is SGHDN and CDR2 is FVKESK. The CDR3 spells CASSQSHGVTEAFF. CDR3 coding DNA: TGTGCCAGCAGCCAAAGTCACGGGGTGACTGAAGCTTTCTTT.

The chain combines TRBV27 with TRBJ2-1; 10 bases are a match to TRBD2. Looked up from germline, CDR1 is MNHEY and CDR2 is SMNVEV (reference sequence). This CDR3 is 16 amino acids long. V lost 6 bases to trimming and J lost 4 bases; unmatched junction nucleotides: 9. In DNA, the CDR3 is TGTGCCAGCAGCGGAACCGGGACTAGCGTTTACAATGAGCAGTTCTTC. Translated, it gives CASSGTGTSVYNEQFF.

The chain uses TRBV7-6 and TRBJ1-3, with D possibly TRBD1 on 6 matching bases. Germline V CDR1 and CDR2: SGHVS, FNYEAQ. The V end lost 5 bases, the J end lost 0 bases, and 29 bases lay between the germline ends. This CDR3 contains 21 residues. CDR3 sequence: CASSTLFFAWGHRASGNTIYF. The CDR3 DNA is TGTGCCAGCAGCACGTTGTTCTTTGCTTGGGGACACCGAGCCTCTGGAAACACCATATATTTT.